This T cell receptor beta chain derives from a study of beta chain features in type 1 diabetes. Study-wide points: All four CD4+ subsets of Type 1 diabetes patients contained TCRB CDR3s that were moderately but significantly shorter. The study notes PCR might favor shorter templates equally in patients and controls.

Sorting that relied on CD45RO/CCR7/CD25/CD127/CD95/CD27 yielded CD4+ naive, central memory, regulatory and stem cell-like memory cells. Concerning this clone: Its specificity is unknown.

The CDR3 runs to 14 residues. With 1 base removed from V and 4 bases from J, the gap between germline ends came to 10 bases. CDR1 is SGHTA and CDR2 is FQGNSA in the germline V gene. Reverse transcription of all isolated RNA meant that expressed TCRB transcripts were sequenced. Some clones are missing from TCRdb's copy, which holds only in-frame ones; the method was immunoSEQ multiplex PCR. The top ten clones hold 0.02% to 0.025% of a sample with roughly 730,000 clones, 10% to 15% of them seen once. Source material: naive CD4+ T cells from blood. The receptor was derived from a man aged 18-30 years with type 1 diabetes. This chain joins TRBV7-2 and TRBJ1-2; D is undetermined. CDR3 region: CASSLVAKTYGYTF. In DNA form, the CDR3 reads TGTGCCAGCAGCTTAGTGGCCAAAACCTATGGCTACACCTTC.